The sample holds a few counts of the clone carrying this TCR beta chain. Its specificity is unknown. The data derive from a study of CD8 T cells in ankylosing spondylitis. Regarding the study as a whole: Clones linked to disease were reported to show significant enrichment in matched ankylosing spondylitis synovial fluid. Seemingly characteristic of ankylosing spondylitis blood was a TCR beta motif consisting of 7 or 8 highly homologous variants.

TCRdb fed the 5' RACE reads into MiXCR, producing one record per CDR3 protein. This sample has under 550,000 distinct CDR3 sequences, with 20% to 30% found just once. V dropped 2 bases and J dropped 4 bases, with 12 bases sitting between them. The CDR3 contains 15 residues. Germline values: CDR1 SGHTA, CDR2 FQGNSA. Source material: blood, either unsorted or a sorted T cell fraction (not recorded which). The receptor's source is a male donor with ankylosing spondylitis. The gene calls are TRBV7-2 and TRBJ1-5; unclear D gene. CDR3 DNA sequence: TGTGCCAGCAGCTTAATGCCGGGAGAGAATCAGCCCCAGCATTTT. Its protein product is CASSLMPGENQPQHF.